The clone carrying this T cell receptor (beta chain) was found many times. Its antigen is unknown. For the diagnoses, clinical symptoms, serum thyroxine and TRAb, thyroid ultrasound and orbital computed tomography were used. The sample belongs to a study of T cells in Graves' hyperthyroidism and ophthalmopathy. Background on the study: Staff took peripheral blood when the initial diagnosis was made, before any treatment began.

Amplification yielded TCR beta CDR3 regions, with RNA transcripts as the source. The HTBI set primed first-round TCR CDR3 RT-PCR. TCRdb re-called the multiplex PCR reads with MiXCR, one entry per CDR3 protein. The sample consists of 350,000 or so distinct CDR3 sequences, 18% of them appearing once. Trimming at V came to 4 bases and at J to 2 bases, leaving 5 bases not matched to a gene. Germline CDR1 and CDR2: SQVTM and ANQGSEA. The CDR3 is 13 residues long. Notes on the study in general: Blood also carried most thyroid clonotypes expanded above 0.001.

The TCR sequence derives from a woman aged 40 to 49 with Graves' ophthalmopathy. The V and J genes are TRBV29-1 and TRBJ2-7; 7 positions match TRBD1. Specimen: blood. The CDR3 region is CSVVRDSTYEQYF. CDR3 DNA: TGCAGCGTTGTGAGGGACAGCACCTACGAGCAGTACTTC.